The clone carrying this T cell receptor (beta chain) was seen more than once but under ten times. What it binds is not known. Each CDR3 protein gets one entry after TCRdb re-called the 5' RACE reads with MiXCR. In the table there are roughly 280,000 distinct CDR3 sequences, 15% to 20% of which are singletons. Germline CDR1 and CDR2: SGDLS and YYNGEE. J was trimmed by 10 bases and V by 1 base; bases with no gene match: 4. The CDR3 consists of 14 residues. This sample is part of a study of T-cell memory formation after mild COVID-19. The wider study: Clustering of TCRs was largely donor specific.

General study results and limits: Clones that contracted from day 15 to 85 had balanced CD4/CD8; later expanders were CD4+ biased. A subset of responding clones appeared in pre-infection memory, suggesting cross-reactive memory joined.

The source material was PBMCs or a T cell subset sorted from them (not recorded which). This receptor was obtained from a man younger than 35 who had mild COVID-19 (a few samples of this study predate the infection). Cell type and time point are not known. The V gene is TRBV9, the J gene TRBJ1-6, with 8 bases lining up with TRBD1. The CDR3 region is CASSVTDRESPLHF. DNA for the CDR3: TGTGCCAGCAGCGTAACGGACAGGGAATCACCCCTCCACTTT.